The sequence of this T cell receptor (beta chain) was determined in a study of CD8+ T cells in alopecia areata. Study overall: Tofacitinib lasted 6 to 18 months, then 6 months off drug. Points from the study as a whole: Lesional scalp exceeded normal scalp in clonality, especially in alopecia totalis/universalis.

For this clone: The antigen is not known.

Indicated treatment: oral pan-JAK inhibitor, 5-10 mg twice daily. TCR sequencing used cDNA made by reverse transcription of extracted RNA. TCRdb's table, derived via immunoSEQ multiplex PCR, lists solely in-frame clones and lacks some. Of 150,000 to 200,000 clones detected, about three fifths appear once; the ten largest clones hold roughly 0.91%. Germline loops: CDR1 SGHAT, CDR2 FQNNGV. The CDR3 covers 11 residues. V was cut by 6 bases and J by 10 bases, with 10 bases left in between. This sample comprised CD4+ T cells sorted from blood, obtained at week 4, from a patient treated with tofacitinib. This sequence originates from a human donor with alopecia areata. This chain links TRBV11-2 with TRBJ2-1; D gene unclear. The DNA of the CDR3 is TGTGCCAGCAGGCGAGGTGGGGAGCAGTTCTTC. The encoded protein is CASRRGGEQFF. Filled out from reference TRBV11-2 and TRBJ2-1, the complete variable domain reads EAGVAQSPRYKIIEKRQSVAFWCNPISGHATLYWYQQILGQGPKLLIQFQNNGVVDDSQLPKDRFSAERLKGVDSTLKIQPAKLEDSAVYLCASRRGGEQFFGPGTRLTVL.